This is a list of T cell receptor beta chains from one sample in a study of blood T cell repertoires in COVID-19. TCRdb keeps only in-frame clones here, not all; method: immunoSEQ multiplex PCR. Altogether approximately 130,000 clones are present, 82% being singletons, with the ten largest covering over 10%. The specimen was peripheral blood. The receptors were gathered from a human donor in a cohort sampled during active COVID-19. Each CDR3 is given without its conserved first and last residue. The order of the fields is J gene, V gene, clone size, CDR3 protein. Only part of the rows carry a size: once, few, many, or a class if the clone is expanded.

>TRBJ2-7|TRBV11-3|once
ASSPGLAGYEQY
>TRBJ2-1|TRBV28|NA
ASSLQTSRSNEQF
>TRBJ2-5|TRBV6-6|NA
ASSYQGFQETQY
>TRBJ2-3|TRBV6-1|few
ASSDDRDRVGTDTQY
>TRBJ2-1|TRBV14|once
ASSQVRGSYNEQF
>TRBJ1-2|TRBV6-5|NA
ASSYSGGPYGYT
>TRBJ2-7|TRBV29-1|NA
SVVMAGLHEQY
>TRBJ1-5|TRBV20-1|few
SASLGQGGQPQH
>TRBJ2-1|TRBV9|NA
ASSVRGHSYNEQF
>TRBJ2-5|TRBV3-1/TRBV3-2|NA
ASRRTSGGASETQY
>TRBJ2-1|TRBV7-2|NA
ASSFGLGWSYNEQF
>TRBJ1-2|TRBV3-1/TRBV3-2|NA
ASSQGTGPFGGYT
>TRBJ2-3|TRBV2|NA
ASRMGGGGEDTQY
>TRBJ1-2|TRBV20-1|NA
SAGEVDGYT
>TRBJ1-2|TRBV3-1/TRBV3-2|NA
ASSLGLDRANYGYT
>TRBJ2-7|TRBV9|NA
ASSSGQGTYEQY
>TRBJ1-2|TRBV5-1|once
ASSRGSETVGYGYT
>TRBJ2-1|TRBV3-1/TRBV3-2|NA
ASSYNSGGPVNEQF
>TRBJ1-5|TRBV6-1|many
ASSEATVQGYSNQPQH
>TRBJ2-3|TRBV5-1|NA
ASSSPDRADTQY
>TRBJ2-1|TRBV29-1|NA
SVEDIGGASYNEQF
>TRBJ2-1|TRBV11-3|NA
ASSLDGGAYNEQF
>TRBJ1-1|TRBV12-3/TRBV12-4|once
AIWGRNTEAF
>TRBJ2-1|TRBV7-9|NA
ASSLASGEF
>TRBJ2-3|TRBV9|NA
ASSSRGGEVADTQY
>TRBJ2-2|TRBV2|few
ASSEGQGAGELF
>TRBJ1-5|TRBV6-6|NA
ASRTEANSNQPQH
>TRBJ1-5|TRBV5-5|NA
ASSAQVNQPQH
>TRBJ1-5|TRBV28|NA
ASSGGGQPQH
>TRBJ2-1|TRBV7-8|NA
ASSLSGPLDWDVNEQF
>TRBJ2-7|TRBV5-1|NA
ASNPQDGSYEQY
>TRBJ2-3|TRBV7-8|NA
ASSLVQFTDTQY
>TRBJ1-2|TRBV6-6|NA
ASSWDRDYGYT
>TRBJ1-2|TRBV29-1|NA
SVEGGTGYGYT
>TRBJ1-1|TRBV19|NA
ASTDNPGTEAF
>TRBJ2-5|TRBV7-9|NA
ASSLTGVETQY
>TRBJ1-4|TRBV4-1|NA
ASSQDTDRRNEKLF
>TRBJ1-1|TRBV9|NA
ASSVTAMNTEAF
>TRBJ2-3|TRBV6-2/TRBV6-3|NA
ASSYPPLPDTQY
>TRBJ1-4|TRBV27|few
ASSPRQAAGGKLF
>TRBJ2-5|TRBV5-1|NA
ASSRGATGGLQETQY
>TRBJ2-3|TRBV2|NA
ASSERGASGGANTQY
>TRBJ1-3|TRBV6-5|NA
ASSSPRGGGNTIY
>TRBJ1-6|TRBV20-1|few
SASRGGSDRASLH
>TRBJ2-5|TRBV5-1|NA
ASSPGGLAGQTQY
>TRBJ1-4|TRBV18|many
ASSPLPTASQEKLF
>TRBJ2-1|TRBV9|NA
ASSGTSGGTNEQF
>TRBJ2-5|TRBV28|NA
ASSLGARQETQY
>TRBJ1-2|TRBV5-6|NA
ASSSYGTGRYT
>TRBJ2-3|TRBV10-2|NA
ASSGTTRGTQY
>TRBJ2-3|TRBV9|NA
ASSKGGVSTDTQY